The T cell receptor beta chain described here comes from a study of cytotoxic CD8 clonotypes in ibrutinib-treated CLL (dated by TCRdb to 2020 to 2023). With regard to the full study: The cohort was composed of some twelve relapsed/refractory and roughly 16 treatment-naive patients; IGHV unmutated status was identified in roughly 18 patients. Every sample from remission and from progressive disease was obtained while the patients were still on ibrutinib. Cryopreserved peripheral blood mononuclear cells were collected at three points: before therapy, at response, and at either sustained remission or disease progression. Responses were partial in roughly 24 patients and complete in 2; after median about 68 months follow-up, roughly 15 stayed in remission and 12 progressed. The response samples were drawn at a median of approximately 11 months into treatment, with a range of roughly 6 to 36 months. Longitudinal samples were obtainable from about 30% of the roughly 90 participants in the trial. Samples averaged approximately 260,000 productive templates and approximately 100,000 productive rearrangements.

Explained via the paper, the time point label denotes: around 2 years on ibrutinib. For TCR beta library preparation, roughly 2 micrograms of genomic DNA were extracted from the cryopreserved PBMCs. Longitudinal blood samples from CLL patients on ibrutinib monotherapy underwent high-throughput TCR beta sequencing. Patients were enrolled in a phase 2 open-label single-center ibrutinib monotherapy trial. On a MiSeq, deep resolution sequencing aimed for a depth between 1 in 1 million and 1 in 200,000 T cells, with each clonotype covered approximately 10x on average. The immunoSEQ hsTCRB Kit was used to generate the TCR beta libraries. Per the original workflow: Data were analyzed with ImmunoSEQ Data Assistant and ImmunoSEQ Analyzer, with V, D and J genes assigned per IMGT definitions. Clonality, with values ranging from 0 to 1, was calculated as one minus the normalized Shannon entropy of productive rearrangement frequencies. Only overrepresented clonotypes making up at least 0.05% of the repertoire of each patient were included in the public clonotype analysis. About a dozen repertoires from age-matched healthy donors, obtained from immuneACCESS, served as clonality controls. Not all clones reach the TCRdb copy of this immuneACCESS table, which keeps in-frame sequences only. Checked studies attribute under half of the gap to unresolved V genes and leave the rest unexplained. D and trimming come from the DNA, and the V and J calls and clone size come from that table. The sample table holds 100,000 to 150,000 clones, of which 70% to 90% were seen once. Of the sample, about 2.1% falls within the top ten clones.

The paper's findings and limits, for the study overall: Sustained-remission and progressing patients did not have matched sampling times, and lymph node repertoires were not examined. Clonality increased at ibrutinib response, stayed stable in sustained remission, and fell back toward baseline at progression. Public clonotypes were rare and either shrank or stayed stable during treatment, and the rise in clonality at ibrutinib response reflected expansion of private clonotypes. Baseline clonality was found to be higher than that of age-matched healthy donors and was strongly correlated with circulating CD8+ T-cell counts.

The germline V gene (reference sequence) provides CDR1 LNHDA and CDR2 SQIVND. The CDR3 contains 14 residues, cysteine and phenylalanine counted. The DNA shown is the 42-base CDR3, in frame from base 1. V lost 5 bases and J lost 9 bases; the stretch between them is 20 bases long. About this clone itself: No antigen is known for it. Base qualities are not recorded, but no much larger clone differs from it by a single base.

The chain couples TRBV19 to TRBJ2-7, and TRBD1 may be the D gene, going by 6 matching bases. Here the sequenced sample was PBMCs, taken after 24 months of ibrutinib treatment. The clonotype originates from a human donor with chronic lymphocytic leukemia. The nucleotides read TGTGCCAGTAGTGTGATCCCCGGGACAAGGGGGCAGTACTTC. Translated, it reads CASSVIPGTRGQYF.